This T cell receptor beta chain came from a study of metastatic and nonmetastatic thyroid tumors. Study background: Where malignant and benign thyroid patients were concerned, repertoires were compared across blood and tumor or nodule tissue.

Patients were all untreated before their thyroid surgery. Germline CDR1 is MNHEY and CDR2 is SVGEGT. The CDR3 is 18 amino acids. Trimming took 9 bases from V and 7 from J; bases not matched to a gene: 15. As processed by the authors: A classifier for distant metastasis in papillary thyroid cancer was constructed using CDR3 differences observed across clinicopathological groups. TCRdb re-called the PCR reads through MiXCR. The V and J calls shown here were made by TCRdb, not taken from the authors' results. The sample lists 35,000 to 50,000 clones; less than 5% were seen once. Material: blood. The genes are TRBV6-2 or TRBV6-3 and TRBJ2-1; 16 bases are a match to TRBD2. This sequence originates from a female donor with papillary thyroid cancer or a benign thyroid nodule (not recorded which). Some clones in this sample may be carry-over from other donors' samples. CDR3 sequence reads: CASFDPGTSGRARNEQFF. The CDR3 nucleotides are TGTGCCAGTTTTGATCCCGGGACTAGCGGGAGGGCCCGGAATGAGCAGTTCTTC.